Detailed here is one TCR beta chain. The antigen is not known. The record originates from a study of a mutant IDH1 vaccine in newly diagnosed glioma. Study summary: Visit V12 was scheduled at week 35 and visit V13 at week 47.

The time point was: week 47, end of study. Each dose delivered 300 ug of mutant IDH1 20-mer peptide subcutaneously with imiquimod. Sequenced by immunoSEQ multiplex PCR; TCRdb stores in-frame clones only, minus some. This sample carries tens of thousands of clones, 65% of them seen once, and the ten largest clones take around 4.8%. Study-wide results and limits: There were vaccine-induced immune responses in 90% to 95% of the patients.

The material sequenced was peripheral blood mononuclear cells (PBMCs), taken from a glioma patient whose treatment included an IDH1 peptide vaccine. The source is a man between 35 and 55 years old with glioma. Some clones in this sample may be carry-over from other donors' samples.

CDR3 sequence reads: CASSGIKDEQYF. Written as DNA, the CDR3 is TGTGCCAGTAGTGGGATCAAGGACGAGCAGTACTTC. The chain combines TRBV19 with TRBJ2-7; D is uncertain. CDR3 length: 12 residues. The V end lost 5 bases, the J end lost 5 bases, and 10 bases lay between the germline ends. Germline V gene lookup returns CDR1 LNHDA and CDR2 SQIVND (reference sequence).